This TCR beta chain was sequenced during a study of shared clonotypes between healthy human individuals. As for the study in general: A couple of women and a few men aged 18 to 49 served as donors.

Original analysis: ImmunoSEQ sequences covered only the junction and lacked quality scores; filtering therefore differed. TCRdb keeps only in-frame clones here, not all; method: immunoSEQ multiplex PCR. The V and J calls and the clone size are those of that table, but D and trimming were determined from the DNA. The data contain 800,000 to 950,000 clones, roughly 96% of them singletons. Naive CD8 populations comprised CD45RO-negative cells positively selected for CCR7, excluding terminally differentiated effector memory CD45RA+ cells. Only Caucasian adults living in Nashville, Tennessee served as donors. Germline loops: CDR1 ENHRY, CDR2 SYGVKD. The germline V and J ends were trimmed by 3 bases and 2 bases, with 7 bases remaining between them. The CDR3 loop spans 13 amino acids.

The sequenced material came from naive CD8+ T cells sorted from blood. The chain recombines TRBV10-3 with TRBJ1-2, with a possible D match to TRBD1 (6 bases). The sequence was collected from a man younger than 45 in good health. Written as DNA, the CDR3 is TGTGCCATCAGTGATACAGGGAACTATGGCTACACCTTC. Translating gives CAISDTGNYGYTF.